This is a list of T cell receptor beta chains from one sample in a study of T cells in localized non-small cell lung cancer. TCRdb's copy holds only in-frame clones and misses some; the assay was immunoSEQ multiplex PCR. Counted here are more than 2,500 clones, roughly 28% occurring once; the ten biggest clones make up 10% to 15%. The material sequenced was lung tumor tissue, taken before any cancer treatment. Receptors originate from a woman between 40 and 69 years old with stage I lung adenocarcinoma. Each CDR3 is given with its conserved first and last residue. A D gene is named only where the DNA matches it firmly. Clone size is not always given. Where it is, it says once, few, many or a class for expanded clones.

v_call	clone_size	d_call	j_call	cdr3_aa	cdr3_nt
TRBV30	NA	TRBD2	TRBJ2-1	CAWSREVGEQFF	TGTGCCTGGAGTCGGGAGGTTGGGGAGCAGTTCTTC
TRBV6-8	NA	NA	TRBJ1-4	CASSYRLPGEKLFF	TGTGCCAGCAGTTACCGCTTGCCGGGGGAAAAACTGTTTTTT
TRBV18	NA	TRBD2	TRBJ2-7	CASSFAGLVSGEQYF	TGTGCCAGCTCATTCGCGGGACTAGTATCGGGCGAGCAGTACTTC
TRBV6-8	NA	NA	TRBJ1-1	CASSYLGVGITEAFF	TGTGCCAGCAGTTACCTAGGGGTGGGGATCACTGAAGCTTTCTTT
TRBV6-8	medium-sized	NA	TRBJ2-5	CASSALGKETQYF	TGTGCCAGCAGTGCCCTCGGGAAAGAGACCCAGTACTTC
TRBV10-3	few	NA	TRBJ1-3	CAISESVGTAGNTIYF	TGTGCCATCAGTGAGTCAGTGGGGACTGCCGGAAACACCATATATTTT
TRBV5-1	once	TRBD1	TRBJ2-7	CASSGLTGDTYYEQYF	TGCGCCAGCAGCGGACTGACAGGGGACACCTACTACGAGCAGTACTTC
TRBV6-8	NA	TRBD1	TRBJ1-1	CASSYSPGQGKTFF	TGTGCCAGCAGTTACTCCCCGGGACAGGGGAAAACTTTCTTT
TRBV9	NA	TRBD2	TRBJ2-5	CASNREGQETQYF	TGTGCCAGCAATCGGGAGGGCCAAGAGACCCAGTACTTC
TRBV6-8	NA	TRBD1	TRBJ1-5	CASSVGQVSRQPQHF	TGTGCCAGCAGTGTGGGACAGGTAAGCAGGCAGCCCCAGCATTTT
TRBV19	NA	NA	TRBJ2-6	CASSVQGTGANVLTF	TGTGCCAGTAGTGTCCAGGGAACTGGGGCCAACGTCCTGACTTTC
TRBV30	few	TRBD2	TRBJ2-2	CAWSATSEITGELFF	TGTGCCTGGAGTGCGACTAGCGAAATAACCGGGGAGCTGTTTTTT
TRBV9	few	TRBD2	TRBJ2-1	CASSVGLAGGGNEQFF	TGTGCCAGCAGCGTAGGACTAGCGGGGGGTGGCAATGAGCAGTTCTTC
TRBV6-8	few	NA	TRBJ1-5	CASRYDKNSNQPQHF	TGTGCCAGCAGATATGACAAGAATAGCAATCAGCCCCAGCATTTT
TRBV6-8	few	TRBD1	TRBJ1-5	CAISPGQNQPQHF	TGTGCCATCAGCCCGGGACAGAATCAGCCCCAGCATTTT
TRBV16	NA	NA	TRBJ2-4	CASSQSLTMEAKNIQYF	TGTGCCAGCAGCCAATCGCTCACCATGGAAGCCAAAAACATTCAGTACTTC
TRBV6-8	NA	TRBD1	TRBJ2-6	CASSYRTGSAGANVLTF	TGTGCCAGCAGTTACAGGACAGGGAGTGCTGGGGCCAACGTCCTGACTTTC
TRBV6-1	few	NA	TRBJ1-4	CASSEDWPQGEKLFF	TGTGCCAGCAGTGAAGATTGGCCCCAGGGAGAAAAACTGTTTTTT
TRBV11-3	few	NA	TRBJ2-7	CASPRGLAAFLREQYF	TGTGCCAGCCCTAGGGGGCTAGCGGCCTTCCTACGCGAGCAGTACTTC
TRBV19	NA	TRBD1	TRBJ2-6	CASSIYGQAIHQGSGANVLTF	TGTGCCAGTAGTATTTACGGACAGGCGATCCACCAAGGCTCTGGGGCCAACGTCCTGACTTTC
TRBV19	once	NA	TRBJ2-7	CASSIRAGNSYEQYF	TGTGCCAGTAGTATTAGAGCAGGTAACTCCTACGAGCAGTACTTC
TRBV18	NA	NA	TRBJ2-7	CASSLNQLVDEQYF	TGTGCCAGCTCACTAAACCAACTGGTCGACGAGCAGTACTTC
TRBV6-8	NA	NA	TRBJ2-5	CASSLPGETQYF	TGTGCCAGCAGCTTACCGGGAGAGACCCAGTACTTC
TRBV9	few	TRBD2	TRBJ2-7	CASSALSGTTSEQYF	TGTGCCAGCAGCGCCCTGTCCGGGACTACCAGCGAGCAGTACTTC
TRBV6-9	NA	TRBD2	TRBJ2-1	CATHQASGGDEQFF	TGTGCCACCCACCAGGCTAGCGGAGGGGATGAGCAGTTCTTC
TRBV6-8	NA	TRBD2	TRBJ2-1	CAISGSSGRYYNEQFF	TGTGCCATCAGTGGTTCTAGCGGGAGATACTACAATGAGCAGTTCTTC
TRBV6-8	NA	TRBD1	TRBJ1-2	CASRTGTGGYGYTF	TGTGCCAGCAGAACCGGGACAGGGGGCTATGGCTACACCTTC
TRBV7-6	NA	TRBD1	TRBJ2-4	CASSQDLGQGVAKNIQYF	TGTGCCAGCAGCCAAGATCTAGGGCAGGGGGTAGCCAAAAACATTCAGTACTTC
TRBV29-1	once	NA	TRBJ2-2	CSVAPGLGDTGELFF	TGCAGCGTTGCCCCGGGACTTGGTGACACCGGGGAGCTGTTTTTT
TRBV28	NA	NA	TRBJ2-2	CANQQGATGELFF	TGTGCCAACCAACAGGGAGCTACCGGGGAGCTGTTTTTT
TRBV11-3	medium-sized	NA	TRBJ1-1	CASSLVAGTAEAFF	TGTGCCAGCAGCTTAGTAGCGGGTACGGCTGAAGCTTTCTTT
TRBV30	NA	TRBD1	TRBJ1-4	CAWSSRTGRVDEKLFF	TGTGCCTGGAGTTCCAGGACAGGGCGGGTCGATGAAAAACTGTTTTTT
TRBV14	NA	NA	TRBJ2-3	CASSQRQGVGTDTQYF	TGTGCCAGCAGCCAACGTCAAGGGGTAGGGACAGATACGCAGTATTTT
TRBV6-8	medium-sized	NA	TRBJ1-2	CATRYRRDGYTF	TGTGCCACCCGATATCGCCGGGATGGCTACACCTTC
TRBV12-2	few	NA	TRBJ2-7	CASRLGLNSFSYEQYF	TGTGCAAGTCGCTTAGGACTAAACAGCTTCTCCTACGAGCAGTACTTC
TRBV6-8	few	TRBD1	TRBJ2-7	CASSFTGGGSYEQYF	TGTGCCAGCAGTTTCACAGGGGGCGGCTCCTACGAGCAGTACTTC
TRBV9	NA	NA	TRBJ2-1	CASMGGEGNEQFF	TGTGCCAGCATGGGAGGCGAGGGGAATGAGCAGTTCTTC
TRBV19	NA	NA	TRBJ1-2	CASSIDSNYGYTF	TGTGCCAGTAGTATCGACAGCAACTATGGCTACACCTTC
TRBV11-3	medium-sized	NA	TRBJ2-2	CASSVNEALINTGELFF	TGTGCCAGCAGCGTTAATGAGGCCCTGATTAACACCGGGGAGCTGTTTTTT
TRBV4-1	few	NA	TRBJ2-7	CASSPDSLYEQYF	TGCGCCAGCAGCCCTGACAGCCTCTACGAGCAGTACTTC
TRBV2	NA	NA	TRBJ2-7	CASSSGPSSEQYF	TGTGCCAGCAGCTCTGGACCTTCCTCCGAGCAGTACTTC
TRBV28	NA	NA	TRBJ2-7	CAAGGRRYEQYF	TGTGCCGCCGGGGGGCGGAGGTACGAGCAGTACTTC
TRBV6-8	NA	NA	TRBJ1-2	CASRGGTYGYTF	TGTGCCAGCAGAGGAGGGACCTATGGCTACACCTTC